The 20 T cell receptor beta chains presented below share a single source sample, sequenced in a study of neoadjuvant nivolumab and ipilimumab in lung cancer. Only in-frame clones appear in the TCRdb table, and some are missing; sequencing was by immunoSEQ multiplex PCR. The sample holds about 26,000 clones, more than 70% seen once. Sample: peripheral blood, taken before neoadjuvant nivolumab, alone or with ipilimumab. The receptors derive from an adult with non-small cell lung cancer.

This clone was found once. The CDR3 coding sequence is TGTGCCAGCAGCTTAGACAGGGAGTCGTTAAACACCATATATTTT. It is translated as CASSLDRESLNTIYF. The chain uses TRBV7-2 and TRBJ1-3, with D perhaps matching TRBD1 (6 bases). Germline CDR1 SGHTA, CDR2 FQGNSA. This CDR3 has 15 amino acids. Trimming cost V 1 base and J 6 bases, with 13 bases left between them.

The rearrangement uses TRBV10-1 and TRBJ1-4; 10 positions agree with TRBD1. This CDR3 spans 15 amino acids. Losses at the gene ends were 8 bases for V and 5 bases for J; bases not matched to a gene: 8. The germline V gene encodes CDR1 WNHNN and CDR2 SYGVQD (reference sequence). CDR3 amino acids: CASGRTGGLNEKLFF. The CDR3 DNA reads TGCGCCAGCGGCCGGACAGGGGGTCTAAATGAAAAACTGTTTTTT.

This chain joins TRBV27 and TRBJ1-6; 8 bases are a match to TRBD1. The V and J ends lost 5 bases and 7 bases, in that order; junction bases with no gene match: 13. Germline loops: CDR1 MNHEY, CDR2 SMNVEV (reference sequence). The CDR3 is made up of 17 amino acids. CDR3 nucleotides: TGTGCCAGCAGTCCCCTGCTTATTCAGGGGGCCAATTCACCCCTCCACTTT. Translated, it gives CASSPLLIQGANSPLHF.

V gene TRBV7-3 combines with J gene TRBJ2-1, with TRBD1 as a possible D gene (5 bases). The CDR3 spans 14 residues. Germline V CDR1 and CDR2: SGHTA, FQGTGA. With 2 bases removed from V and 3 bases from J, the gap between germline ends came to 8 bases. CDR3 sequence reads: CASSLAGFYNEQFF. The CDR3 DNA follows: TGTGCCAGCAGCTTAGCAGGGTTCTACAATGAGCAGTTCTTC.

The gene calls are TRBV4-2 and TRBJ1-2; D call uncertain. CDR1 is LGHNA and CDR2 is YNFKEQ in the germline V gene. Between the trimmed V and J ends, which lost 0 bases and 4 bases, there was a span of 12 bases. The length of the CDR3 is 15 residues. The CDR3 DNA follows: TGTGCCAGCAGCCAAGAGTACTCCGTCTTCTATGGCTACACCTTC. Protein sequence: CASSQEYSVFYGYTF.

Here the CDR3 DNA reads TGCGCCAGCAGTGAGGGACTAGCGGCCTTCACAGATACGCAGTATTTT. Protein product: CASSEGLAAFTDTQYF. This chain connects TRBV10-2 to TRBJ2-3, with TRBD2 matching 10 bases. This CDR3 is 16 amino acids long. Trimming took 2 bases from V and 2 from J; bases not matched to a gene: 4. CDR1 WSHSY and CDR2 SAAADI come from the germline V gene.

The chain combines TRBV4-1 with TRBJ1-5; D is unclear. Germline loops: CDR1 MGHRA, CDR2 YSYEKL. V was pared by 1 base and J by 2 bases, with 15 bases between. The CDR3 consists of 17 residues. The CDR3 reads CASSQVHGRSGNQPQHF. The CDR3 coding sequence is TGCGCCAGCAGCCAAGTTCATGGGCGGAGTGGCAATCAGCCCCAGCATTTT.

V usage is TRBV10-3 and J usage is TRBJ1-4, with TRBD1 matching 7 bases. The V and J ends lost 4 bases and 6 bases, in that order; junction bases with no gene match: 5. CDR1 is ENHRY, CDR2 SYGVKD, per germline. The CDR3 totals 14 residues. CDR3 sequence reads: CAISAGQSDEKLFF. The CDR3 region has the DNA TGTGCCATCAGTGCGGGACAGTCCGATGAAAAACTGTTTTTT.

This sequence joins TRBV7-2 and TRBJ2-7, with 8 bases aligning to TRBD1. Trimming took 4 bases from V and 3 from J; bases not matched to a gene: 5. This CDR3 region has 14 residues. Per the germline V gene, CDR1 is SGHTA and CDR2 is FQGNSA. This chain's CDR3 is CASSSDRGGYEQYF. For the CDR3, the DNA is TGTGCCAGCAGCTCTGACAGGGGAGGCTACGAGCAGTACTTC.

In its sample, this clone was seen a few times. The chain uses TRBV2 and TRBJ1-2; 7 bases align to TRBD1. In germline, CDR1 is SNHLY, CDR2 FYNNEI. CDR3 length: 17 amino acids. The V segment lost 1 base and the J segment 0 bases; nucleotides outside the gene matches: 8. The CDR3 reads CASSEVGGTASNYGYTF. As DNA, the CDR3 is TGTGCCAGCAGTGAAGTGGGCGGGACAGCCTCTAACTATGGCTACACCTTC.

The CDR3 DNA sequence: TGTGCCAGCAGCCCCACCGGGACAGAGGTGGATGGCTACACCTTC. Protein: CASSPTGTEVDGYTF. The rearrangement links TRBV7-9 to TRBJ1-2, with 7 bases aligning to TRBD1. J was trimmed by 6 bases and V by 5 bases; bases with no gene match: 12. Germline CDR1 reads SEHNR; CDR2 reads FQNEAQ (reference sequence). This CDR3 comprises 15 residues.

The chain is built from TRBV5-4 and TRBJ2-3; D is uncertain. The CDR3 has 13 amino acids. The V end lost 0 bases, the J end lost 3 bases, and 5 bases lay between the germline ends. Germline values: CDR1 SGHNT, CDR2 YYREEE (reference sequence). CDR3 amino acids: CASSLDPTDTQYF. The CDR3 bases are TGTGCCAGCAGCTTGGACCCTACAGATACGCAGTATTTT.

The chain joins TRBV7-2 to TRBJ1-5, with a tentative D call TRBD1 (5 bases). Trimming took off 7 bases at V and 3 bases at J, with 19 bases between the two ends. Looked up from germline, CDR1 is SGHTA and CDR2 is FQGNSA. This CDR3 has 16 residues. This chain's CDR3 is CASTPAGGWNNQPQHF. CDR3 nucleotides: TGTGCCAGCACCCCGGCGGGGGGATGGAACAATCAGCCCCAGCATTTT. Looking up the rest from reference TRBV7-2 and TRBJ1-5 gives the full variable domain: GAGVSQSPSNKVTEKGKDVELRCDPISGHTALYWYRQSLGQGLEFLIYFQGNSAPDKSGLPSDRFSAERTGGSVSTLTIQRTQQEDSAVYLCASTPAGGWNNQPQHFGDGTRLSIL.

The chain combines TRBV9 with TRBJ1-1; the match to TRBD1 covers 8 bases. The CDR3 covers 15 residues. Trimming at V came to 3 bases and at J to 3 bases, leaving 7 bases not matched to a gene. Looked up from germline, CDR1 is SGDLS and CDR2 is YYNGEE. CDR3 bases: TGTGCCAGCAGCGACCCAGGGGGCGCGGACACTGAAGCTTTCTTT. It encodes CASSDPGGADTEAFF.

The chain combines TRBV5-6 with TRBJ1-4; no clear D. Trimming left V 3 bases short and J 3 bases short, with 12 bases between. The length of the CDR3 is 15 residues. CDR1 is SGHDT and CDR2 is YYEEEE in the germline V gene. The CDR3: CASSSSGGANEKLFF. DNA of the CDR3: TGTGCCAGCAGCTCCTCGGGCGGGGCTAATGAAAAACTGTTTTTT.

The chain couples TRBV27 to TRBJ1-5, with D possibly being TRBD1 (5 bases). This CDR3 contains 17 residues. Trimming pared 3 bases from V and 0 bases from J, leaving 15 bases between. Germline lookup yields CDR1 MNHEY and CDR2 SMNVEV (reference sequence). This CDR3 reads CASSFEGPLYSNQPQHF. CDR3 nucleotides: TGTGCCAGCAGTTTTGAGGGACCCCTTTATAGCAATCAGCCCCAGCATTTT.

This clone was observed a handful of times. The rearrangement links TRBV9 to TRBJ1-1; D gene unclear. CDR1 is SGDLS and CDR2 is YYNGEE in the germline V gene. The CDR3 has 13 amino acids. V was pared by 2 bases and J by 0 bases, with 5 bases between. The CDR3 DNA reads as TGTGCCAGCAGCGTGAGGGTGAACACTGAAGCTTTCTTT. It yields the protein CASSVRVNTEAFF.

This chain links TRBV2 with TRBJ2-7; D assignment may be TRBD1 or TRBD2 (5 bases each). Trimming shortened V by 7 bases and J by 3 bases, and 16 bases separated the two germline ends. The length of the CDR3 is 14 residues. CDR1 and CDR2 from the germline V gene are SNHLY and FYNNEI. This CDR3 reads CASTTGGRDYEQYF. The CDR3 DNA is TGTGCCAGCACCACAGGAGGAAGGGACTACGAGCAGTACTTC.

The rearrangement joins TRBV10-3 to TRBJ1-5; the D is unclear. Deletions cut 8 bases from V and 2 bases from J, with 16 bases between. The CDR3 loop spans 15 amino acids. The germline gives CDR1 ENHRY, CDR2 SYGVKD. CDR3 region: CAIGPEYAGNQPQHF. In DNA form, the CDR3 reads TGTGCCATCGGGCCGGAGTATGCGGGCAATCAGCCCCAGCATTTT.

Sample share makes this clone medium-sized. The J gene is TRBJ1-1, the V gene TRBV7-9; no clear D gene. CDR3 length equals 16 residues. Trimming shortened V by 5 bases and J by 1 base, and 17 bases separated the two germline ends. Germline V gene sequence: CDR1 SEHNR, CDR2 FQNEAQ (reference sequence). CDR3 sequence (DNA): TGTGCCAGCAGCCGAGACGATAGAGGACCGAACACTGAAGCTTTCTTT. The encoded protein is CASSRDDRGPNTEAFF.